These 18 T cell receptor beta chains share one sample of origin, sequenced in a study of low-dose radiotherapy and immunotherapy resistance in tumors. Time point defined: after trial treatment. Treatment defined: LDRT plus nivolumab, ipilimumab, low-dose cyclophosphamide and aspirin (RACIN trial). Amplification of TCRs used a constant-region primer and V-primer adapter for about 20 PCR cycles. TCRdb redid the calling of the reads with MiXCR, one entry per CDR3 protein. The sample lists some 53,000 distinct CDR3 sequences; 33% were seen once. Sequenced here: PBMCs, sampled after low-dose radiotherapy plus immunotherapy. These receptors were obtained from a male donor with rectosigmoid adenocarcinoma.

In this sample, this clonotype turned up once. The J gene is TRBJ2-1, the V gene TRBV4-2; TRBD2 matches at 13 bases. CDR3 length equals 15 residues. V gave up 5 bases and J gave up 6 bases; unmatched junction bases: 4. Germline-derived CDR1 and CDR2 are LGHNA and YNFKEQ. The CDR3 loop is CASSVRTSGSNEQFF. DNA of the CDR3: TGTGCCAGCAGCGTCAGGACTAGCGGGAGCAATGAGCAGTTCTTC.

This CDR3 is CASSMGLAGDHEQFF. The CDR3 coding sequence is TGTGCCAGCAGCATGGGACTAGCGGGAGATCATGAGCAGTTCTTC. V and J are TRBV7-6 and TRBJ2-1; 14 nucleotides align to TRBD2. The length of the CDR3 is 15 residues. V lost 5 bases and J lost 8; bases outside the gene matches: 5. CDR1 is SGHVS and CDR2 is FNYEAQ in the germline V gene.

Turning to this clonotype: This likely reflects a read error, since a far larger clone is one base away. The rearrangement joins TRBV2 to TRBJ2-1; 7 bases are a match to TRBD2. The CDR3 runs 12 residues. With V trimmed by 7 bases and J by 10 bases, 7 bases remained unmatched. The germline gives CDR1 SNHLY, CDR2 FYNNEI. The CDR3, as DNA: TGTGCCAGCACCGAGCAGGGAGGGGAGCAGTTCTTC. Translating it yields CASTEQGGEQFF.

At least ten counts were recorded for this clonotype. The chain uses TRBV28 and TRBJ1-5; 7 bases map to TRBD1. Trimming removed 6 bases from V and 0 bases from J; junction bases left unmatched: 14. Looked up from germline, CDR1 is MDHEN and CDR2 is SYDVKM. CDR3 size: 18 residues. CDR3 sequence: CASRTRDSRLGSNQPQHF. CDR3 nucleotide sequence: TGTGCCAGCAGGACCCGGGACAGTCGACTCGGTAGCAATCAGCCCCAGCATTTT.

This clonotype was observed many times. The gene calls are TRBV19 and TRBJ2-2; the D is unclear. Germline CDR1 LNHDA, CDR2 SQIVND (reference sequence). V lost 5 bases and J lost 3, with 10 bases in between. This CDR3 comprises 14 residues. The CDR3 DNA reads TGTGCCAGTAGTCGTCAGGCGCACACCGGGGAGCTGTTTTTT. As protein: CASSRQAHTGELFF.

This clonotype was detected many times. The V gene is TRBV29-1, the J gene TRBJ2-5; TRBD1 agrees at 7 bases. The V gene's germline CDR1 is SQVTM and CDR2 ANQGSEA. The CDR3 loop spans 14 amino acids. With 6 bases clipped from V and 2 bases from J, the junction kept 9 bases outside the gene matches. CDR3 sequence: CSVTTGAEQETQYF. The CDR3, as DNA: TGCAGCGTCACCACAGGGGCGGAACAAGAGACCCAGTACTTC.

With respect to this clonotype: A read error is likely here: a far larger clone is one base away. The J gene is TRBJ2-7, the V gene TRBV9; 7 bases match TRBD1. The CDR3 extends over 13 amino acids. With 4 bases clipped from V and 2 bases from J, the junction kept 3 bases outside the gene matches. Per the germline V gene, CDR1 is SGDLS and CDR2 is YYNGEE. Here the CDR3 reads CASSWDSTYEQYF. DNA of the CDR3: TGTGCCAGCAGCTGGGACAGCACCTACGAGCAGTACTTC.

Relative to its sample, this clonotype is medium-sized. The V gene is TRBV28, the J gene TRBJ2-5; TRBD2 aligns across 11 bases. V shed 11 bases, J shed 1 base, and the junction held 9 bases outside the gene matches. Germline-derived CDR1 and CDR2 are MDHEN and SYDVKM. The CDR3 has 15 residues. This CDR3 is CAGSLAGGSQETQYF. The CDR3 bases are TGTGCCGGATCTCTAGCGGGAGGTAGCCAAGAGACCCAGTACTTC.

This clonotype was observed at least ten times. The chain employs TRBV7-9 and TRBJ1-3; D is possibly TRBD1 (5 bases). Between the trimmed V and J ends, which lost 1 base and 3 bases, there was a span of 19 bases. Looked up from germline, CDR1 is SEHNR and CDR2 is FQNEAQ (reference sequence). The CDR3 consists of 18 residues. CDR3 sequence reads: CASSLVGGRPVDGNTIYF. The CDR3 DNA sequence: TGTGCCAGCAGCTTAGTCGGGGGACGGCCAGTTGATGGAAACACCATATATTTT.

Points on this clonotype: The likely explanation is a read error, given a far larger clone one base away. The chain's CDR3 is CASSLYGAGVDEQYF. The DNA for the CDR3 is TGTGCCAGCAGTTTATACGGCGCGGGGGTGGATGAGCAGTACTTC. The genes are TRBV28 and TRBJ2-7; TRBD2 agrees at 7 bases. The CDR3 runs 15 residues. Unmatched junction bases numbered 10, after V lost 1 base and J lost 7 bases. CDR1 and CDR2 from the germline V gene are MDHEN and SYDVKM.

This clonotype was seen a few times. V usage is TRBV26 and J usage is TRBJ2-1; TRBD2 is the table's D call and was not checked against the DNA. TRBV26 is a recognized pseudogene. CDR3 length equals 16 residues. CDR3 in DNA: TGTGCCAGCAGTCCTAGACTAGTCTTGGGATACAATGAGCAGTTCTTC. Amino acids: CASSPRLVLGYNEQFF.

The chain couples TRBV12-3 or TRBV12-4 to TRBJ2-7; D may be TRBD1 (5 bases). V gave up 2 bases and J gave up 6 bases, with 17 bases separating them. The CDR3 covers 15 residues. This CDR3 is CASSLPQTEDLEQYF. The CDR3 DNA reads as TGTGCCAGCAGTTTACCCCAGACAGAGGATCTCGAGCAGTACTTC.

This clonotype was observed a few times. The chain uses TRBV6-2 or TRBV6-3 and TRBJ1-5; D uncertain. Germline CDR1 MNHEY, CDR2 SVGEGT. V lost 5 bases to trimming and J lost 2 bases, with 10 bases between them. The CDR3 has 14 residues. The CDR3 loop reads CASSASGGNQPQHF. DNA of the CDR3: TGTGCCAGCAGTGCTTCGGGTGGCAATCAGCCCCAGCATTTT.

This clonotype came up many times. V is TRBV5-4 and J is TRBJ2-2, with 13 positions matching TRBD2. The CDR3 extends over 19 amino acids. Looked up from germline, CDR1 is SGHNT and CDR2 is YYREEE (reference sequence). The J segment lost 2 bases and the V segment lost 2 bases, leaving 9 bases of the junction unmatched. CDR3 region: CASSFSGLAGAINTGELFF. CDR3 bases: TGTGCCAGCAGCTTCTCCGGACTAGCGGGGGCAATCAACACCGGGGAGCTGTTTTTT.

This clonotype was picked up many times. The chain couples TRBV20-1 to TRBJ2-2; no firm D call. V was pared by 6 bases and J by 1 base, with 18 bases between. Germline CDR1 and CDR2: DFQATT and SNEGSKA (reference sequence). There are 16 residues in the CDR3. CDR3: CSAPMYFGGNTGELFF. In nucleotides, the CDR3 is TGCAGTGCCCCGATGTACTTTGGCGGGAACACCGGGGAGCTGTTTTTT.

This clonotype came up many times. The chain employs TRBV12-3 or TRBV12-4 and TRBJ2-1, with TRBD2 identical over 14 bases. The CDR3 runs to 16 residues. V was pared by 6 bases and J by 5 bases, with 6 bases of the junction left unmatched. CDR3 residues: CASRRRGLAGDNEQFF. CDR3 bases: TGTGCCAGCAGACGGAGGGGACTAGCGGGGGACAATGAGCAGTTCTTC.

The chain recombines TRBV6-2 or TRBV6-3 with TRBJ2-1, with TRBD2 matching over 9 bases. The V segment lost 3 bases and the J segment 2 bases; nucleotides outside the gene matches: 5. Germline V CDR1 and CDR2: MNHEY, SVGEGT. This CDR3 has 16 amino acids. The CDR3 is CASSYARGGPYNEQFF. CDR3 coding DNA: TGTGCCAGCAGTTATGCGCGGGGGGGCCCCTACAATGAGCAGTTCTTC.

As regards this clonotype: A read error likely explains this, since a far larger clone differs by one base. This chain joins TRBV7-8 and TRBJ2-1; 10 nucleotides line up with TRBD1. This CDR3 is 16 amino acids long. V lost 1 base and J lost 10; bases outside the gene matches: 10. Per germline, CDR1 SGHVS and CDR2 FQNEAQ. The CDR3 nucleotides are TGTGCCAGCAGCTTAGGGCGGGACAGGGGCTCCTACGAGCAGTTCTTC. This codes for CASSLGRDRGSYEQFF.